The subject of this entry is one T cell receptor beta chain. The sample holds one count of this clone. Its cognate antigen has yet to be identified. No clone much larger than this one lies a single base away; base qualities are absent. Genomic DNA was extracted from sorted cells with the Quick-DNA Microprep Kit. Amplification of TCRbeta DNA was done with the immunoSEQ hsTCRbeta kit, following the protocol from the manufacturer. TCRbeta libraries were sequenced on an Illumina MiSeq instrument. Turning to the authors' computational methods: Following removal of out-of-frame sequences, more than 2,000,000 distinct TCRbeta sequences were retained, with an average of about 63,000 per individual. Two values were used to score each individual: the count of around 150 previously reported CMV-associated TCRbeta sequences and the total count of productive distinct TCRbeta sequences. A beta-binomial model was reimplemented in Python, and scikit-learn random forests with default parameters were trained on US cohort data. Classifier performance on the Belgian cohort was summarized as median AUC with percentile confidence intervals over 10,000 bootstrap iterations. What TCRdb holds here is the immuneACCESS table cut down to in-frame rearrangements. Part of the clones is not present; checked against another copy, under half of the missing clones reflect an unresolved V gene, and the others are unexplained. V and J calls and clone size are given by that table; D and trimming were obtained from the DNA. The sample table holds 84,000 or so clones, of which less than 90% were seen once. The ten top clones hold around 0.78% of the sample.

The data were taken from a study of memory CD4+ T cells and cytomegalovirus serostatus (dated by TCRdb to about 2019). Regarding the study in general: The roughly 35 healthy Belgian adults in the cohort included 9 who were CMV seropositive and 24 who were CMV seronegative. CD4+ memory TCRbeta repertoires of a Belgian cohort with known cytomegalovirus serostatus were sequenced in order to replicate a published TCR-based CMV serostatus classifier. The study at large found these results: The results were interpreted as suggesting that the CMV-associated TCR signature is largely present in the CD4+ memory repertoire. CMV serostatus prediction reached a median bootstrapped AUC of approximately 0.95 with the original framework and about 0.93 with a US-trained random forest. Only CD4+CD45RO+ memory cells were sequenced, in contrast to the original study, in which naive and memory CD4+ and CD8+ populations were covered. On the Belgian cohort, the classifier built on the original framework reached a median bootstrapped AUC of about 0.95, with a 95% CI of 0.76-1.00. Of around 160 previously reported CMV-associated TCRbeta sequences, approximately 70 appeared in the CD4+ memory repertoires, each in one to five individuals.

A FACSAria II was used to sort memory CD4+ T cells, defined as single viable CD3+CD4+CD8-CD45RO+ cells. CMV serostatus was determined using a Roche Elecsys assay that detects serum IgG against CMV pp150, pp28, p38 and p52. After thawing, total CD4+ T cells were enriched by positive selection with CD4 magnetic microbeads. The samples came from a different study that was designed specifically to examine the CD4+ T cell memory repertoire. Following standard operating procedures, peripheral blood mononuclear cells were isolated and cryopreserved, while serum was kept at -80 degrees C. The staining used CD3-PerCP (BW264/56), CD4-APC (RPA-T4), CD45RO-PE (UCHT1) and CD8-Pacific Orange (3B5) antibodies, and Sytox blue was used to exclude non-viable cells. V and J lose 0 bases and 5 bases, and a span of 15 bases separates them. From its cysteine to its phenylalanine, the CDR3 spans 16 amino acids. Left in the record is the CDR3 DNA by itself, 48 bases read in frame from the first base. In the germline V gene, CDR1 corresponds to SGDLS and CDR2 to YYNGEE.

The material sequenced was memory CD4+ T cells from blood. This sequence originates from an adult in good health and CMV-seronegative. Rearrangement joined TRBV9 to TRBJ1-3; no confident D gene assignment can be made. The CDR3 reads CASSVDSGGPRNTIYF. The nucleotides are TGTGCCAGCAGCGTAGATAGTGGAGGCCCAAGAAACACCATATATTTT.